The sequence of this TCR beta chain was determined in a study of T cells in narcolepsy. V shed 6 bases, J shed 3 bases, and the junction held 4 bases outside the gene matches. The CDR3 spans 14 residues. Germline CDR1 and CDR2: SNHLY and FYNNEI. Sequencing used immunoSEQ multiplex PCR; TCRdb keeps in-frame clones, though not all of them. Of about 34,000 clones in the sample, 81% are singletons; the top ten hold roughly 2.5%. The sequenced material came from memory (CD45RA-) CD4+ T cells from blood. The chain employs TRBV2 and TRBJ1-5; 8 bases are shared with TRBD1. The clonotype originates from a human donor in good health. CDR3 DNA sequence: TGTGCCAGCAGCCCGGGACAGGTCAATCAGCCCCAGCATTTT. Translated, it gives CASSPGQVNQPQHF.